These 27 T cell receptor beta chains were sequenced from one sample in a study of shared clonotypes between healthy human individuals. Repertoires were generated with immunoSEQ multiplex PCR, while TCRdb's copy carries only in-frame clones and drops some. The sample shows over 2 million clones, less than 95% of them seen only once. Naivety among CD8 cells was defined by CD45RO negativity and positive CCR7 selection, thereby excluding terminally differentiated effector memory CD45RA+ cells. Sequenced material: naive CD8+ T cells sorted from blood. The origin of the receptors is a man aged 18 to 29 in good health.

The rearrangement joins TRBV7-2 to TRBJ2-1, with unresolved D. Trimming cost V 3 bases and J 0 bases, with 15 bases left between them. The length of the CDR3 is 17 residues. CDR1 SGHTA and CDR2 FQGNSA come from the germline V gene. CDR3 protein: CASSFDLRLSSYNEQFF. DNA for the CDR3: TGTGCCAGCAGCTTTGACTTGCGGTTAAGCTCCTACAATGAGCAGTTCTTC. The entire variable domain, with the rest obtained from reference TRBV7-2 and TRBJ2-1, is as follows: GAGVSQSPSNKVTEKGKDVELRCDPISGHTALYWYRQSLGQGLEFLIYFQGNSAPDKSGLPSDRFSAERTGGSVSTLTIQRTQQEDSAVYLCASSFDLRLSSYNEQFFGPGTRLTVL.

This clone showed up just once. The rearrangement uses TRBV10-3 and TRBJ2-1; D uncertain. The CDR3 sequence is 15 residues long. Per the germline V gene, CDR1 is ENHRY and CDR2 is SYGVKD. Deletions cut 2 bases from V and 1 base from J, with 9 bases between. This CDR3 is CAISEPDISYNEQFF. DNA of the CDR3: TGTGCCATCAGTGAGCCCGACATTTCCTACAATGAGCAGTTCTTC.

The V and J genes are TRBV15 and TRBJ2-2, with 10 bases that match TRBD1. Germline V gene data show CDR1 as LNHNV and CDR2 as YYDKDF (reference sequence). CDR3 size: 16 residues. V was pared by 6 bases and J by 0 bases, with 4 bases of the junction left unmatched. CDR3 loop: CATRRQGASNTGELFF. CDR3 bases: TGTGCCACCAGGAGACAGGGGGCCTCGAACACCGGGGAGCTGTTTTTT.

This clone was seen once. Here the CDR3 DNA reads TGTGCCAGCAGTGAACGGAGGGGGCGGAACACTGAAGCTTTCTTT. Residues: CASSERRGRNTEAFF. The chain links TRBV6-1 to TRBJ1-1; TRBD1 matches 7 bases. The germline V gene encodes CDR1 MNHNS and CDR2 SASEGT. Trimming cost V 2 bases and J 1 base; bases outside gene matches: 4. The CDR3 is 15 amino acids.

The CDR3 loop reads CAISVGVSYEQYF. The CDR3, as DNA: TGTGCCATCAGTGTTGGGGTTTCCTACGAGCAGTACTTC. The chain uses TRBV10-3 and TRBJ2-7; D is uncertain. This CDR3 comprises 13 residues. Trimming removed 4 bases from V and 1 base from J, with 8 bases in between. CDR1 and CDR2 (germline): ENHRY, SYGVKD.

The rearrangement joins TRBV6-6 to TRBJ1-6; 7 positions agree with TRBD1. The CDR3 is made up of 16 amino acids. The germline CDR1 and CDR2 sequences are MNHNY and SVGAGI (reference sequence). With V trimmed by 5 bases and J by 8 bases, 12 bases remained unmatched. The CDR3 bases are TGTGCCAGCAGTCCCGGACCGGGACAGAGGGATTCACCCCTCCACTTT. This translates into CASSPGPGQRDSPLHF.

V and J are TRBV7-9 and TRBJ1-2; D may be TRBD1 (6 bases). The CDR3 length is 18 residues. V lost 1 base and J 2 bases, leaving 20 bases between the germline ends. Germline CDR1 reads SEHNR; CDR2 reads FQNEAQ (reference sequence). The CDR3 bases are TGTGCCAGCAGCTTAGTGGGGGGGGCGCCAGCCCACAACTATGGCTACACCTTC. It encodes CASSLVGGAPAHNYGYTF.

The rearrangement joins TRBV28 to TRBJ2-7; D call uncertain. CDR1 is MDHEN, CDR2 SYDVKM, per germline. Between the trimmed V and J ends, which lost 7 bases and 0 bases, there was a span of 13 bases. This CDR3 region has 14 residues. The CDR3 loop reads CASKGTHSSYEQYF. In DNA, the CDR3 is TGTGCCAGCAAAGGAACCCACAGCTCCTACGAGCAGTACTTC.

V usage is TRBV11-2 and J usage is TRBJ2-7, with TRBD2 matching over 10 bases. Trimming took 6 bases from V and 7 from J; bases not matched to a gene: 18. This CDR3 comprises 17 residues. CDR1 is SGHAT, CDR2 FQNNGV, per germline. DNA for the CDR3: TGTGCCAGCAGTCACGGGGGGGGATCTAGCGGGAGTAATGAGCAGTACTTC. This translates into CASSHGGGSSGSNEQYF.

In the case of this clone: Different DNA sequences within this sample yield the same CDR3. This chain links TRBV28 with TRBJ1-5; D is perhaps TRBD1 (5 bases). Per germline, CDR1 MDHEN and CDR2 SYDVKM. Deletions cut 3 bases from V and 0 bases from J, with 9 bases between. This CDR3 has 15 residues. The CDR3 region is CASSLGGNSNQPQHF. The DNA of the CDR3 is TGTGCCAGCAGTTTGGGGGGAAATAGCAATCAGCCCCAGCATTTT.

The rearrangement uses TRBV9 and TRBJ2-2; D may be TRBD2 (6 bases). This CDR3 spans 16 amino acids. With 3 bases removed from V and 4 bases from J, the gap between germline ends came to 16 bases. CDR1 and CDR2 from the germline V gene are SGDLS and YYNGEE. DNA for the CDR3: TGTGCCAGCAGCGGTGGAGGGACGGAGGGCACCGGGGAGCTGTTTTTT. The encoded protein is CASSGGGTEGTGELFF.

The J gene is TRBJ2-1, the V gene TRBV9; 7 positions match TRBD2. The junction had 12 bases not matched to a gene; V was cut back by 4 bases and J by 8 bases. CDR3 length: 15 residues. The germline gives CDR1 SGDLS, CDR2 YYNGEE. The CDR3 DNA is TGTGCCAGCAGCCCTTTTGGGGGAGGGTACCATGAGCAGTTCTTC. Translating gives CASSPFGGGYHEQFF. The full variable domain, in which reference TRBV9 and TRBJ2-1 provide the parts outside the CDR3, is DSGVTQTPKHLITATGQRVTLRCSPRSGDLSVYWYQQSLDQGLQFLIQYYNGEERAKGNILERFSAQQFPDLHSELNLSSLELGDSALYFCASSPFGGGYHEQFFGPGTRLTVL.

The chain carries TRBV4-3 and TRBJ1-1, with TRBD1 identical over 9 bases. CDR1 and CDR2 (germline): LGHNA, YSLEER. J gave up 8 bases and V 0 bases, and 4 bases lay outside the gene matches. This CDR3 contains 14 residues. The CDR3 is CASSQDAGQGEAFF. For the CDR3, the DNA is TGCGCCAGCAGCCAAGATGCCGGACAGGGGGAAGCTTTCTTT.

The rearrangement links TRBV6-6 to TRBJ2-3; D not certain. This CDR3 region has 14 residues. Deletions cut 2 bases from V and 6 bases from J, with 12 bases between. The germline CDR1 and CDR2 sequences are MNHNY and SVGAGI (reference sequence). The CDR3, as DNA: TGTGCCAGCAGTTACACGTCTCAGGCGGATACGCAGTATTTT. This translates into CASSYTSQADTQYF.

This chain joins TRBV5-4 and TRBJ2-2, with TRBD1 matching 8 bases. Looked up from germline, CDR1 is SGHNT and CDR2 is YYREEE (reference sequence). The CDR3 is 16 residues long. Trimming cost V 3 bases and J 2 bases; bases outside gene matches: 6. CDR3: CASSSPGTGNTGELFF. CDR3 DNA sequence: TGTGCCAGCAGCTCCCCCGGGACAGGAAACACCGGGGAGCTGTTTTTT.

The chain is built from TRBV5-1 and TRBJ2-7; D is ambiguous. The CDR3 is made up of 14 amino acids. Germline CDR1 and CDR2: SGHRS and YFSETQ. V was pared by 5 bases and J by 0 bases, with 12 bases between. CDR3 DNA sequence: TGCGCCAGCAGTACTCGGATAAGCTCCTACGAGCAGTACTTC. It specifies CASSTRISSYEQYF.

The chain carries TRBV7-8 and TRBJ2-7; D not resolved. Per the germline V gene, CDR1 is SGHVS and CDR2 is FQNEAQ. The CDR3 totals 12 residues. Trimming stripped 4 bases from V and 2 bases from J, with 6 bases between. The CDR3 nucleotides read TGTGCCAGCAGCTCGACCGCCTACGAGCAGTACTTC. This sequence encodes CASSSTAYEQYF.

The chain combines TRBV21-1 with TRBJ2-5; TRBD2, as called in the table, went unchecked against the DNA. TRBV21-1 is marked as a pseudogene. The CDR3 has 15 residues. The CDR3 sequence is CASQWVRDYIMAQYF. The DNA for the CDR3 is TGTGCCAGCCAATGGGTTAGGGACTATATAATGGCCCAGTACTTC.

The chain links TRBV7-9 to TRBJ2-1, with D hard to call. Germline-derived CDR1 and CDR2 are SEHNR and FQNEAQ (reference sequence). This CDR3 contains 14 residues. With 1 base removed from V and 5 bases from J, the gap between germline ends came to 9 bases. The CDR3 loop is CASSLDLGNNEQFF. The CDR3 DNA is TGTGCCAGCAGCTTAGATTTGGGAAACAATGAGCAGTTCTTC. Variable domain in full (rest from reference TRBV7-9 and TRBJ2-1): DTGVSQNPRHKITKRGQNVTFRCDPISEHNRLYWYRQTLGQGPEFLTYFQNEAQLEKSRLLSDRFSAERPKGSFSTLEIQRTEQGDSAMYLCASSLDLGNNEQFFGPGTRLTVL.

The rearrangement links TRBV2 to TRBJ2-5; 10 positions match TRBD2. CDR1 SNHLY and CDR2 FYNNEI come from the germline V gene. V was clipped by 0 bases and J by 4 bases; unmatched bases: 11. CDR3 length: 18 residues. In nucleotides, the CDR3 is TGTGCCAGCAGTGAAGCGCTTCATAGCGGGGGGCGACCAGAGACCCAGTACTTC. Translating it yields CASSEALHSGGRPETQYF.

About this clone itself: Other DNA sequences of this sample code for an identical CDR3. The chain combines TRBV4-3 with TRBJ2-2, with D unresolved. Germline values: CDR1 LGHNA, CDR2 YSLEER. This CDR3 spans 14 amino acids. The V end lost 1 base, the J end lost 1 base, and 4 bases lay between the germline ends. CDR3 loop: CASSQGMNTGELFF. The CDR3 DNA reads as TGCGCCAGCAGCCAAGGGATGAACACCGGGGAGCTGTTTTTT.

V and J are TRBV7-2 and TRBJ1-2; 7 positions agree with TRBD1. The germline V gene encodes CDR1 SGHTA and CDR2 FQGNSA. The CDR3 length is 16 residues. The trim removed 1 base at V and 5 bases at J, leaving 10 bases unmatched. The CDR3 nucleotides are TGTGCCAGCAGCTTAGGAGACAGGGCGGTGTGGTATGGCTACACCTTC. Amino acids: CASSLGDRAVWYGYTF. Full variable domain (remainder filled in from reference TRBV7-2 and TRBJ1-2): GAGVSQSPSNKVTEKGKDVELRCDPISGHTALYWYRQSLGQGLEFLIYFQGNSAPDKSGLPSDRFSAERTGGSVSTLTIQRTQQEDSAVYLCASSLGDRAVWYGYTFGSGTRLTVV.

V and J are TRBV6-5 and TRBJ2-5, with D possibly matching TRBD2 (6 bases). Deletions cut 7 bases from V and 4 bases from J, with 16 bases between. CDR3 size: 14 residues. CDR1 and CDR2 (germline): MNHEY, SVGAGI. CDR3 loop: CASKPFSGGETQYF. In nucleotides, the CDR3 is TGTGCCAGCAAACCCTTTAGCGGAGGAGAGACCCAGTACTTC.

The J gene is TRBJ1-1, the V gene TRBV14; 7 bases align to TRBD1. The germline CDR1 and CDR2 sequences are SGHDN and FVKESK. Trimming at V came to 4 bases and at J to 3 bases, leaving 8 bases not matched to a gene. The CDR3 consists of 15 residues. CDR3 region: CASSRAQGVHTEAFF. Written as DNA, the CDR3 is TGTGCCAGCAGCCGGGCCCAGGGGGTCCACACTGAAGCTTTCTTT. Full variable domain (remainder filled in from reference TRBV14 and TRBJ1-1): EAGVTQFPSHSVIEKGQTVTLRCDPISGHDNLYWYRRVMGKEIKFLLHFVKESKQDESGMPNNRFLAERTGGTYSTLKVQPAELEDSGVYFCASSRAQGVHTEAFFGQGTRLTVV.

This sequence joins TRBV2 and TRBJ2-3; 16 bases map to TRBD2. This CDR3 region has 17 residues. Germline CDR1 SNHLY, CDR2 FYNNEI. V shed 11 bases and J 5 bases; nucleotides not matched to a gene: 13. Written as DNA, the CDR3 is TGTGCCGGAAAGGGACTAGCGGGAGGGAAACCGGGAGATACGCAGTATTTT. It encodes CAGKGLAGGKPGDTQYF.

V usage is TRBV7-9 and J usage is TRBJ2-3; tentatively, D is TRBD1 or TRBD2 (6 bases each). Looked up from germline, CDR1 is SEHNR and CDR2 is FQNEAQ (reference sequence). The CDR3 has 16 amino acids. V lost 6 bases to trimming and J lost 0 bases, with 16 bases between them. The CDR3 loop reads CASRIGGNPSTDTQYF. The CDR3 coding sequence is TGTGCCAGCAGGATAGGGGGGAACCCTAGCACAGATACGCAGTATTTT.

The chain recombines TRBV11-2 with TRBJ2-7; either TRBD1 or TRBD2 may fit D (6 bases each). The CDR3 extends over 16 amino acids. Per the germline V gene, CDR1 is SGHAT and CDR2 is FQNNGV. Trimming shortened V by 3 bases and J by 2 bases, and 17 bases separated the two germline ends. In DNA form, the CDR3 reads TGTGCCAGCAGCTTGGGGGGACACCTAGGAGCCTACGAGCAGTACTTC. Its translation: CASSLGGHLGAYEQYF.